The 9 T cell receptor beta chains given below trace back to one sample, sequenced in a study of T cell repertoires in cytomegalovirus infection. MiXCR, applied by TCRdb to the reads, yields one record per CDR3 protein. The sample has some 150,000 distinct CDR3 sequences; over 30% are singletons. No antigen has been assigned to these receptors. Here the sequenced sample was CD8+ T cells from cultured PBMCs, taken from culture after CMV antigen stimulation. Receptors originate from a human donor in good health (CMV status not recorded). Some clones in this sample may be carry-over from other donors' samples.

This clonotype was recorded many times. The chain recombines TRBV12-3 or TRBV12-4 with TRBJ1-1, with TRBD1 as a possible D gene (5 bases). CDR3 length equals 11 residues. Trimming removed 7 bases from V and 4 bases from J, with 7 bases in between. The DNA for the CDR3 is TGTGCCAGCACTCAGGGCACTGAAGCTTTCTTT. This sequence encodes CASTQGTEAFF.

The CDR3 DNA is TGTGCCAGCAGTAGGGACCGTGTCTACGAGCAGTACTTC. Translated, it gives CASSRDRVYEQYF. The V gene is TRBV12-3 or TRBV12-4, the J gene TRBJ2-7; the D call may be TRBD1 or TRBD2 (5 bases each). The CDR3 loop spans 13 amino acids. Trimming removed 5 bases from V and 3 bases from J, with 11 bases in between.

This clonotype was seen more than once but under ten times. The chain uses TRBV4-1 and TRBJ2-5; tentative D call: TRBD2 (5 bases). Germline V gives CDR1 MGHRA, CDR2 YSYEKL. CDR3 length equals 14 residues. V lost 0 bases and J lost 1, with 6 bases in between. Written as DNA, the CDR3 is TGCGCCAGCAGCCAAGAAGCGGTCCAAGAGACCCAGTACTTC. This translates into CASSQEAVQETQYF.

The chain recombines TRBV11-2 with TRBJ2-7, with no clear D. The V gene lost 8 bases and the J gene lost 5 bases, with 16 bases spanning the gap. The CDR3 is made up of 13 amino acids. The V gene's germline CDR1 is SGHAT and CDR2 FQNNGV. The CDR3 sequence is CASSWAPLDEQYF. The CDR3 DNA is TGTGCCAGCTCCTGGGCACCCTTGGACGAGCAGTACTTC.

Only a few counts were recorded for this clonotype. The rearrangement links TRBV4-1 to TRBJ2-1, with TRBD2 matching 12 bases. Germline CDR1 reads MGHRA; CDR2 reads YSYEKL. The CDR3 sequence is 18 residues long. J was trimmed by 6 bases and V by 0 bases; bases with no gene match: 9. The CDR3 coding sequence is TGCGCCAGCAGCCAAGACGGCCTAGCGGGGGGGCAGGGCAATGAGCAGTTCTTC. This sequence encodes CASSQDGLAGGQGNEQFF.

Ten or more counts support this clonotype. The chain employs TRBV7-6 and TRBJ1-6, with TRBD1 identical over 8 bases. The length of the CDR3 is 14 residues. The V gene end was trimmed by 6 bases and the J gene end by 8 bases; junction bases not matched to a gene: 6. The germline V gene has CDR1 SGHVS and CDR2 FNYEAQ. CDR3 protein: CASRKHRGDSPLHF. The CDR3 bases are TGTGCCAGCAGAAAACACAGGGGGGATTCACCCCTCCACTTT.

There are many counts of this clonotype. V usage is TRBV27 and J usage is TRBJ2-3; D gene ambiguous. The CDR3 has 14 residues. The germline V gene encodes CDR1 MNHEY and CDR2 SMNVEV (reference sequence). Trimming removed 5 bases at V and 6 bases at J, with 15 bases between. CDR3 residues: CASSPNPLVDTQYF. The CDR3 nucleotides are TGTGCCAGCAGTCCCAACCCCCTAGTTGATACGCAGTATTTT.

This clonotype was counted between two and nine times. The chain combines TRBV28 with TRBJ2-1, with TRBD1 matching 7 bases. CDR1 is MDHEN and CDR2 is SYDVKM in the germline V gene. V dropped 6 bases and J dropped 6; count of bases not matched to a gene: 14. The CDR3 sequence is 16 residues long. This CDR3 is CASRPTGTARGNEQFF. The CDR3 DNA reads TGTGCCAGCAGGCCGACAGGGACAGCCCGCGGCAATGAGCAGTTCTTC.

The J gene is TRBJ1-5, the V gene TRBV7-8; perhaps TRBD1 as D (5 bases). The CDR3 is 17 residues long. The germline gives CDR1 SGHVS, CDR2 FQNEAQ. Between the trimmed V and J ends, which lost 5 bases and 0 bases, there was a span of 17 bases. The DNA for the CDR3 is TGTGCCAGCAGCACGGGACGGCGCGACGCTAGCAATCAGCCCCAGCATTTT. Translating gives CASSTGRRDASNQPQHF.